This TCR beta chain was sequenced during a study of prognosis after radiotherapy for stage I lung cancer. Genomic DNA provided the template from which TCR beta CDR3 was amplified by two-round multiplex PCR. Individual primers that were specific to each TRBV and TRBJ gene served in first-round PCR. Each CDR3 protein is one row after TCRdb ran MiXCR on the multiplex PCR reads. The sample shows 15,000 to 20,000 distinct CDR3 sequences, 50% of them seen only once. Germline V gene sequence: CDR1 SGHRS, CDR2 YFSETQ. The V gene end was trimmed by 7 bases and the J gene end by 6 bases; junction bases not matched to a gene: 7. The CDR3 totals 13 residues.

Sequenced here: PBMCs, sampled before or after stereotactic body radiation therapy (not recorded which). V and J are TRBV5-1 and TRBJ2-1; 7 bases agree with TRBD2. The sequence was obtained from a donor of 50 years or more with non-small cell lung cancer. The CDR3 DNA sequence: TGCGCCAGCCGACTAGCAGTCAGCAATGAGCAGTTCTTC. Amino acids: CASRLAVSNEQFF.